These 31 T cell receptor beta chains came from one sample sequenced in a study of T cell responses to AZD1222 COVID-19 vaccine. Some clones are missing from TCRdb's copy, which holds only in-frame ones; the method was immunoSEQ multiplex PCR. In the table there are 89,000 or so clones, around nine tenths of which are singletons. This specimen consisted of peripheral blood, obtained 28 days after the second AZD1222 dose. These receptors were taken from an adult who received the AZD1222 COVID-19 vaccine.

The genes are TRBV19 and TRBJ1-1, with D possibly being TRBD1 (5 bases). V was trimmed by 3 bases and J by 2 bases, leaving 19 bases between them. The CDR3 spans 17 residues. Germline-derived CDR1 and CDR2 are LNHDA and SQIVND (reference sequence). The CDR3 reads CASSMARRGVSNTEAFF. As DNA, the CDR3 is TGTGCCAGTAGTATGGCAAGGCGGGGGGTGTCCAACACTGAAGCTTTCTTT.

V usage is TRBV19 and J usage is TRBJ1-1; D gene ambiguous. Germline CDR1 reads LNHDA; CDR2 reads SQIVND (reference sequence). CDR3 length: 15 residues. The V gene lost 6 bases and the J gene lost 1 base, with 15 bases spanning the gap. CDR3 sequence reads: CASRDLAFSNTEAFF. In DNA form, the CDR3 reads TGTGCCAGTAGAGATCTAGCTTTTTCGAACACTGAAGCTTTCTTT.

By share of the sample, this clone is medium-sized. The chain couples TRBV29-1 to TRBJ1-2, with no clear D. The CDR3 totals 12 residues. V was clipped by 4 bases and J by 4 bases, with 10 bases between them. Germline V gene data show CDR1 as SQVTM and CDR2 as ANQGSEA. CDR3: CSVGEGLYGYTF. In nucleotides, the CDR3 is TGCAGCGTTGGGGAGGGCCTCTATGGCTACACCTTC. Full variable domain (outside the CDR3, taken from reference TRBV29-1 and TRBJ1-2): SAVISQKPSRDICQRGTSLTIQCQVDSQVTMMFWYRQQPGQSLTLIATANQGSEATYESGFVIDKFPISRPNLTFSTLTVSNMSPEDSSIYLCSVGEGLYGYTFGSGTRLTVV.

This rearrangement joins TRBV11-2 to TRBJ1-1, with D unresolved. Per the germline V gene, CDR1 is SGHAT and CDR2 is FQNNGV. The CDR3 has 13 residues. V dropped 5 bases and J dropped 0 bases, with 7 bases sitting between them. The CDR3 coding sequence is TGTGCCAGCAGCACTCAGATGAACACTGAAGCTTTCTTT. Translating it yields CASSTQMNTEAFF.

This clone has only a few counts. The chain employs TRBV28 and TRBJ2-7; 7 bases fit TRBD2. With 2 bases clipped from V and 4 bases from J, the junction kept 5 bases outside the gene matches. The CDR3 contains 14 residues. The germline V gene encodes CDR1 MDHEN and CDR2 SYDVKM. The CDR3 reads CASSLLAGVYEQYF. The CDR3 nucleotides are TGTGCCAGCAGTTTACTCGCGGGAGTGTACGAGCAGTACTTC.

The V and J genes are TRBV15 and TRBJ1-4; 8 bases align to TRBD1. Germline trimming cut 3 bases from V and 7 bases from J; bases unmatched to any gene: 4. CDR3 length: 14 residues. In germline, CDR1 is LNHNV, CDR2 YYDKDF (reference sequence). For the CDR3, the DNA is TGTGCCACCAGCAGGGACAGGGTGACTGAAAAACTGTTTTTT. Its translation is CATSRDRVTEKLFF.

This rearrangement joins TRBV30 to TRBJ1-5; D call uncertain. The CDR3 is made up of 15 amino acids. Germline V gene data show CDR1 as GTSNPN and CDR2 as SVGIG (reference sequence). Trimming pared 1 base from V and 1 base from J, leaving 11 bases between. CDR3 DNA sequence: TGTGCCTGGAGTGCTGGCCCATGGAGCAATCAGCCCCAGCATTTT. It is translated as CAWSAGPWSNQPQHF.

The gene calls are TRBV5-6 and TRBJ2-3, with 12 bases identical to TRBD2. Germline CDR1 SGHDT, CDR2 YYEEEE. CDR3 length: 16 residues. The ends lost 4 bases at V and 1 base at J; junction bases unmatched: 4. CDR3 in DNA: TGTGCCAGCAGCCCACTAGCGGGGGGCCGCACAGATACGCAGTATTTT. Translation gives CASSPLAGGRTDTQYF.

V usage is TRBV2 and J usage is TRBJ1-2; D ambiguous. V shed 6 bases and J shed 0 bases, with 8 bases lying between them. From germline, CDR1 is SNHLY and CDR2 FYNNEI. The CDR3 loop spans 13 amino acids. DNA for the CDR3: TGTGCCAGCAGCAGAGAAACTAACTATGGCTACACCTTC. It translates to CASSRETNYGYTF.

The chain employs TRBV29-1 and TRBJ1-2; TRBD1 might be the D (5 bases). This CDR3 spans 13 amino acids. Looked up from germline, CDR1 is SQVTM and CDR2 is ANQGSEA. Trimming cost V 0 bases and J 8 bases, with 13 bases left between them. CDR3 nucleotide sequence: TGCAGCGTTGAAGATTCGTCGGGGACCGGCTACACCTTC. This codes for CSVEDSSGTGYTF.

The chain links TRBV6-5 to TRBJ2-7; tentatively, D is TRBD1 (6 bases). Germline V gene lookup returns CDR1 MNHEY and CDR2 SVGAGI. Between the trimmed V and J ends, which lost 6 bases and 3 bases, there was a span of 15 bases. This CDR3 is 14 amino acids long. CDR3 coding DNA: TGTGCCAGCAGGGGGGCCGGCAGATACTACGAGCAGTACTTC. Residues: CASRGAGRYYEQYF.

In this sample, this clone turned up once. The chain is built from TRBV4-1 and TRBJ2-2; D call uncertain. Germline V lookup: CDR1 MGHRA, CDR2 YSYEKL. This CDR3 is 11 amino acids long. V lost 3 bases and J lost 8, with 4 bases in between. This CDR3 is CASSHSGELFF. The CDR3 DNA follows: TGCGCCAGCAGCCATTCGGGGGAGCTGTTTTTT.

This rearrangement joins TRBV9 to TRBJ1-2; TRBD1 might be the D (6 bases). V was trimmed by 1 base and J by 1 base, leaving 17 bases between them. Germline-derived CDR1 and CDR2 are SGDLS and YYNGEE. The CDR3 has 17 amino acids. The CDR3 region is CASSVRPDRRGNYGYTF. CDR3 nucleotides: TGTGCCAGCAGCGTAAGACCTGACAGGCGGGGTAACTATGGCTACACCTTC.

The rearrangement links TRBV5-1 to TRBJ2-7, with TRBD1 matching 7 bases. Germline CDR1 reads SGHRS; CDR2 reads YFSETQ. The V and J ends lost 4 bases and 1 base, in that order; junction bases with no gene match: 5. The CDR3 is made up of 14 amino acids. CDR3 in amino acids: CASSRDRVSYEQYF. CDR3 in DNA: TGCGCCAGCAGCCGCGACAGGGTTTCCTACGAGCAGTACTTC.

CDR3 sequence: CASSLSGMNTEAFF. DNA for the CDR3: TGCGCCAGCAGCTTGTCAGGAATGAACACTGAAGCTTTCTTT. The chain joins TRBV5-1 to TRBJ1-1; D uncertain. CDR1 and CDR2 (germline): SGHRS, YFSETQ. The CDR3 has 14 amino acids. Trimming took off 1 base at V and 0 bases at J, with 7 bases between the two ends. The variable domain in full, with the rest retrieved from reference TRBV5-1 and TRBJ1-1, is KAGVTQTPRYLIKTRGQQVTLSCSPISGHRSVSWYQQTPGQGLQFLFEYFSETQRNKGNFPGRFSGRQFSNSRSEMNVSTLELGDSALYLCASSLSGMNTEAFFGQGTRLTVV.

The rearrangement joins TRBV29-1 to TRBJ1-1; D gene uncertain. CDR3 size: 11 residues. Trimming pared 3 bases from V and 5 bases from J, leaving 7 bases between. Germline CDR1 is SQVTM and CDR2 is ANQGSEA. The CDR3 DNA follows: TGCAGCGTTGATGGGTTAACTGAAGCTTTCTTT. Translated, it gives CSVDGLTEAFF.

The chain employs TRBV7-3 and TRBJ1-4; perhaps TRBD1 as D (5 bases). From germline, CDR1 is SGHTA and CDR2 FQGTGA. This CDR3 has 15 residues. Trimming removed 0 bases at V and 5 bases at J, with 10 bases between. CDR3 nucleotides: TGTGCCAGCAGCTTAACGGGACTTCCGAATGAAAAACTGTTTTTT. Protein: CASSLTGLPNEKLFF.

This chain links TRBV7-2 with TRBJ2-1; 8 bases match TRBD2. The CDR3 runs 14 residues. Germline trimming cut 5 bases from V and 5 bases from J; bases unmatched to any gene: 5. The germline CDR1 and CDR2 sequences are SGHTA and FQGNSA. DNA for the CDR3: TGTGCCAGCAGCCCGGGACTAGACCACAATGAGCAGTTCTTC. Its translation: CASSPGLDHNEQFF.

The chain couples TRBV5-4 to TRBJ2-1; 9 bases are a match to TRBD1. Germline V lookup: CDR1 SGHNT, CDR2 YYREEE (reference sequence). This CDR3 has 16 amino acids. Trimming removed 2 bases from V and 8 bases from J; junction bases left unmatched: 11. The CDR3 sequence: CASSFGSGTGRDEQFF. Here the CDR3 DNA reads TGTGCCAGCAGCTTTGGCTCCGGGACAGGGAGAGATGAGCAGTTCTTC.

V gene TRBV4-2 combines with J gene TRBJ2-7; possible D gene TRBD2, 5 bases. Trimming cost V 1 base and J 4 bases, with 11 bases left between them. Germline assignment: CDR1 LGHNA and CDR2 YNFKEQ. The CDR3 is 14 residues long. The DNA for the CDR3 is TGTGCCAGCAGCCAAGTCGGCGGGCAATACGAGCAGTACTTC. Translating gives CASSQVGGQYEQYF.

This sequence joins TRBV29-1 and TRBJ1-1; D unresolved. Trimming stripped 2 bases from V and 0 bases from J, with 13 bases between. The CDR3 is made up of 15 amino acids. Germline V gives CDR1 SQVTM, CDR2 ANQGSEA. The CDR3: CSVEPGWAMNTEAFF. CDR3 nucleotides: TGCAGCGTTGAACCCGGTTGGGCGATGAACACTGAAGCTTTCTTT.

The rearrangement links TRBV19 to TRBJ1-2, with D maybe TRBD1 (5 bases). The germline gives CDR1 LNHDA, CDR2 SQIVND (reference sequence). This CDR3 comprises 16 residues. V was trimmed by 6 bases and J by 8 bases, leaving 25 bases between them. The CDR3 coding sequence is TGTGCCAGTAGCTACTTGACAGTACCCATGAGAGGGGGCTACACCTTC. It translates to CASSYLTVPMRGGYTF.

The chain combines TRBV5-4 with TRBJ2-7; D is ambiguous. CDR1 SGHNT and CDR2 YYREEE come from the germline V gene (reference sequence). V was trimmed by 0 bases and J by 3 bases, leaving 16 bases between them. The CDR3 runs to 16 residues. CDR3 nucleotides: TGTGCCAGCAGCTTGGGAGTCCGAGATATTAACTACGAGCAGTACTTC. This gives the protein CASSLGVRDINYEQYF.

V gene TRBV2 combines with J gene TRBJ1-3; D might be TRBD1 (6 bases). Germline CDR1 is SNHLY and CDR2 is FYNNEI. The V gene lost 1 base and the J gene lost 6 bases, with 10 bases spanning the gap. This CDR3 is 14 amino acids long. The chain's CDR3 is CASSEGRGPNTIYF. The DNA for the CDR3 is TGTGCCAGCAGTGAAGGCAGGGGACCAAACACCATATATTTT. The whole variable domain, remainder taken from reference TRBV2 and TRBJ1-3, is EPEVTQTPSHQVTQMGQEVILRCVPISNHLYFYWYRQILGQKVEFLVSFYNNEISEKSEIFDDQFSVERPDGSNFTLKIRSTKLEDSAMYFCASSEGRGPNTIYFGEGSWLTVV.

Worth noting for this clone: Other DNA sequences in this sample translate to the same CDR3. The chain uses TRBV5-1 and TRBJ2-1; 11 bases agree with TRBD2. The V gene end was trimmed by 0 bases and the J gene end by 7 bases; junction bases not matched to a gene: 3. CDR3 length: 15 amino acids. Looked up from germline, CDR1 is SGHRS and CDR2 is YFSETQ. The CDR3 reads CASSLGLAGGNEQFF. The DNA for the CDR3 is TGCGCCAGCAGCTTGGGGCTAGCGGGGGGTAATGAGCAGTTCTTC.

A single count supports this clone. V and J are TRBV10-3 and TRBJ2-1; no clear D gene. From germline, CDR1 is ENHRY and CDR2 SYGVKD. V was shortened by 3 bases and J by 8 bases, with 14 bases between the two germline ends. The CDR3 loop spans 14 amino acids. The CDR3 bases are TGTGCCATCAGTGAAAATGGGTTTACCTATGAGCAGTTCTTC. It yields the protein CAISENGFTYEQFF.

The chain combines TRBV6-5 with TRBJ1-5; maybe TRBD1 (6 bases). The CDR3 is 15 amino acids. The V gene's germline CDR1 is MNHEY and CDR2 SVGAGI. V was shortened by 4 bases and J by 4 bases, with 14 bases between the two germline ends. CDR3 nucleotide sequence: TGTGCCAGCAGTTCCACCGGGACAACGAATCAGCCCCAGCATTTT. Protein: CASSSTGTTNQPQHF.

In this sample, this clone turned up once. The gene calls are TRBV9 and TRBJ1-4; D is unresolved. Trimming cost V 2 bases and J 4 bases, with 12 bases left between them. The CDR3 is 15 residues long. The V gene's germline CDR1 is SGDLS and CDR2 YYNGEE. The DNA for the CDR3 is TGTGCCAGCAGCGTTAACATTGGCAATAATGAAAAACTGTTTTTT. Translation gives CASSVNIGNNEKLFF.

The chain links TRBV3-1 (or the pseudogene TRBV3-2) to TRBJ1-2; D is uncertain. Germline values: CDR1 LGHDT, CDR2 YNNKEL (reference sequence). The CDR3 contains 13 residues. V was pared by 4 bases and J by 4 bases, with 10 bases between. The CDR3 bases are TGTGCCAGCAGCCCTACTTGGAGCTATGGCTACACCTTC. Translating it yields CASSPTWSYGYTF.

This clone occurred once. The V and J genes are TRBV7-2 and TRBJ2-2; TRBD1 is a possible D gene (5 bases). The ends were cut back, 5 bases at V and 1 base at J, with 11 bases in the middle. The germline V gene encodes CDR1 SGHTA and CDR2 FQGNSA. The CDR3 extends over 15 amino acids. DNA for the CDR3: TGTGCCAGCAGCCTGAGTACAGGGAACACCGGGGAGCTGTTTTTT. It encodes CASSLSTGNTGELFF.

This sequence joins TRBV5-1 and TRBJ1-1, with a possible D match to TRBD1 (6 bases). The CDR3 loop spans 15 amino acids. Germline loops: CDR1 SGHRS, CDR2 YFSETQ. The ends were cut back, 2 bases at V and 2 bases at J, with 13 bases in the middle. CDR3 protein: CASSFDGGANTEAFF. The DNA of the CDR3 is TGCGCCAGCAGCTTCGACGGGGGGGCAAACACTGAAGCTTTCTTT.